This TCR beta chain was captured in a study of human T cells and chemical hapten exposure. Notes on the study in general: No change in TCRs above 1 in 1000 frequency was produced by DPC sensitization.

Time point meaning: pre-sensitization, week 0. Treatment here: therapeutic diphenylcyclopropenone sensitization with weekly scalp DPC. This clonotype has ten or more counts. Its target is unknown. TCRdb reanalysed the RACE reads using MiXCR and keeps one entry per CDR3 protein. The sample has more than 300,000 distinct CDR3 sequences; about 5.1% are singletons. From germline, CDR1 is SGHRS and CDR2 YFSETQ. V lost 3 bases, J lost 8 bases, and 5 bases stayed unmatched. The CDR3 sequence is 13 residues long. The sequenced sample was whole blood, obtained in connection with sensitization to the hapten diphenylcyclopropenone (DPC). This receptor was obtained from a woman between 45 and 65 years old with alopecia areata. Some clones in this sample may be carry-over from other donors' samples. The chain carries TRBV5-1 and TRBJ2-7; TRBD1 aligns across 10 bases. The CDR3 protein is CASSSMTGGQQYF. CDR3 DNA: TGCGCCAGCAGCTCGATGACAGGGGGCCAGCAGTACTTC.